The following is a TCR beta chain sequence with its context. Its cognate antigen is unknown. In germline, CDR1 is SGDLS, CDR2 YYNGEE. The CDR3 has 16 residues. V was trimmed by 4 bases and J by 2 bases, leaving 16 bases between them. The entry originates in a study of cytotoxic CD8 clonotypes in ibrutinib-treated CLL. Study-level information: For this cohort, patients were some 12 relapsed/refractory and around 16 treatment-naive, while 17 were IGHV unmutated. Complete response was seen in 2 patients and partial in 24; about twelve progressed and about 15 stayed remitted after a median around 64 months. Study-level findings and limits: Progressing and sustained-remission patients had different sampling times.

Approximately 1.9 micrograms of genomic DNA came from cryopreserved PBMCs for TCR beta libraries. Libraries were prepared by immunoSEQ multiplex PCR; TCRdb keeps only in-frame clonotypes and omits some of them. The sample shows roughly 220,000 clones, more than 75% of them seen only once. The TCR originated in a human donor with chronic lymphocytic leukemia. V and J are TRBV9 and TRBJ1-5, with D unresolved. The sequenced sample was PBMCs, obtained after 12 months of ibrutinib treatment. The CDR3 region has the DNA TGTGCCAGCAGCCCCACTCTGGGATTAGGCAATCAGCCCCAGCATTTT. Its translation is CASSPTLGLGNQPQHF.